Many counts were recorded for the clone carrying this TCR beta chain. The sample comes from a study of human T cells and chemical hapten exposure. As for the study in general: While the approximately 24-week study was under way, patients received diphenylcyclopropenone on the scalp every week.

TCRdb called the RACE reads again in MiXCR, with one record for every CDR3 protein. The sample yields 40,000 to 50,000 distinct CDR3 sequences, 3% to 4.5% seen once. Germline loops: CDR1 SGHRS, CDR2 YFSETQ. The length of the CDR3 is 13 residues. V lost 3 bases and J lost 4; bases outside the gene matches: 3. As to time point: patch test 1, 2 weeks after DPC sensitization. Treatment reported: therapeutic diphenylcyclopropenone sensitization with weekly scalp DPC. Total RNA was extracted from unfractionated whole blood. Sequenced material: whole blood, taken in connection with sensitization to the hapten diphenylcyclopropenone (DPC). This chain connects TRBV5-1 to TRBJ2-7; 8 nucleotides match TRBD1. This TCR was recovered from a man in his forties or fifties with alopecia areata. Some clones in this sample may be carry-over from other donors' samples. CDR3 coding DNA: TGCGCCAGCAGCTGGGACAGGAGATACGAGCAGTACTTC. This codes for CASSWDRRYEQYF.